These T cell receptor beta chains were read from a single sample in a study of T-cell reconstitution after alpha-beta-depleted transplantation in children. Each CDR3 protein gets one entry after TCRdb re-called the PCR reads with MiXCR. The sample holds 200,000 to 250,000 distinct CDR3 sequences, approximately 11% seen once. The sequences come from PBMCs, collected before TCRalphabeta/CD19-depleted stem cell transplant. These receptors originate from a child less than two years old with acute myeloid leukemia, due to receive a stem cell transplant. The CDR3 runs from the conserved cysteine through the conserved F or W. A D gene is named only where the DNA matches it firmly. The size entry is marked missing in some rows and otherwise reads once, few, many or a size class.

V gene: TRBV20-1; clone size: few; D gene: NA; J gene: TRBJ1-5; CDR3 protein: CSARDLAQASNQPQHF; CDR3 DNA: TGCAGTGCTAGAGATCTGGCTCAAGCTAGCAATCAGCCCCAGCATTTT
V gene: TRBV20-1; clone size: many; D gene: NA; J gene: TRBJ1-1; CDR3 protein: CSARSPNTEAFF; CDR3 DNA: TGCAGTGCTAGGAGCCCTAACACTGAAGCTTTCTTT
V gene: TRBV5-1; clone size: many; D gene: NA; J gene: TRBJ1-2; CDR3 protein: CASSTGQSGYGYTF; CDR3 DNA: TGCGCCAGCAGCACTGGACAGTCGGGGTATGGCTACACCTTC
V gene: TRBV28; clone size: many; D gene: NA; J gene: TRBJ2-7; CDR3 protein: CASSLGQQQYF; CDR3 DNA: TGTGCCAGCAGCCTAGGACAGCAGCAGTACTTC
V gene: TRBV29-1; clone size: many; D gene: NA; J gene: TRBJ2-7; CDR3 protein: CSVVSGRAGYEQYF; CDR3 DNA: TGCAGCGTTGTCTCGGGCCGAGCGGGCTACGAGCAGTACTTC
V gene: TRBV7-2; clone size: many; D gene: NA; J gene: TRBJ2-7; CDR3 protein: CASSFANSPSYEQYF; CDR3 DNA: TGTGCCAGCAGTTTCGCGAACTCACCTTCCTACGAGCAGTACTTC
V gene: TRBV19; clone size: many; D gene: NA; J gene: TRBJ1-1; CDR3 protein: CASKDPRGQGTEAFF; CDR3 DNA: TGTGCCAGTAAGGACCCGCGGGGGCAGGGCACTGAAGCTTTCTTT
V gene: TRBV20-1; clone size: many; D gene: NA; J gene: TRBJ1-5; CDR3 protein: CSARETDGSQPQHF; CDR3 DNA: TGCAGTGCTAGAGAGACGGACGGGAGTCAGCCCCAGCATTTT
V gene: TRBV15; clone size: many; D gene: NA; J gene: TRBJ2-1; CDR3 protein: CATGGQLYNEQFF; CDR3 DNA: TGTGCCACGGGCGGGCAATTGTACAATGAGCAGTTCTTC
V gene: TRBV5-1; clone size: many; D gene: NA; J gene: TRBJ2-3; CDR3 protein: CASSLEVGSTDTQYF; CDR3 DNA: TGCGCCAGCAGCTTGGAGGTGGGGAGCACAGATACGCAGTATTTT
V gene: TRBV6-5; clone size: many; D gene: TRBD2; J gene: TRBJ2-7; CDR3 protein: CASSSGRFTYEQYF; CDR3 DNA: TGTGCCAGCAGTAGCGGGAGATTCACCTACGAGCAGTACTTC
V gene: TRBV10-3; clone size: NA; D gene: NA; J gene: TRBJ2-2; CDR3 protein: CAISGQRNTGELFF; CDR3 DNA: TGTGCCATCAGTGGCCAGAGGAACACCGGGGAGCTGTTTTTT
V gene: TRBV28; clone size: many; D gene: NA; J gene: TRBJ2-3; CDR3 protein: CASSPGWQTSTDTQYF; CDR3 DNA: TGTGCCAGCAGTCCCGGATGGCAGACCAGCACAGATACGCAGTATTTT
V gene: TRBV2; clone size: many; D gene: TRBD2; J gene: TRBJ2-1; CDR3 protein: CASSELAEVVDEQFF; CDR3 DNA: TGTGCCAGCAGTGAACTAGCGGAGGTAGTCGATGAGCAGTTCTTC
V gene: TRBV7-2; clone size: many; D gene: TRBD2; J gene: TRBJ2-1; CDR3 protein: CASSPPGLAGGNEQFF; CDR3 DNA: TGTGCCAGCAGCCCTCCGGGACTAGCGGGAGGCAATGAGCAGTTCTTC
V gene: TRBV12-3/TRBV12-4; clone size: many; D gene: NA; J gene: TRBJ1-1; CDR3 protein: CASRPNQRGMGMNTEAFF; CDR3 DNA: TGTGCCAGCAGACCAAACCAGAGGGGTATGGGGATGAACACTGAAGCTTTCTTT
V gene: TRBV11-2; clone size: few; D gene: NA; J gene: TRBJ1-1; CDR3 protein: CASSLSLTEAFF; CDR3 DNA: TGTGCCAGCAGCTTAAGCTTAACAGAAGCTTTCTTT
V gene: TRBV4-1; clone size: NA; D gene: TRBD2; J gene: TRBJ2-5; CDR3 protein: CASSPLAGAETPYF; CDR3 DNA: TGCGCCAGCAGCCCACTAGCGGGAGCGGAGACCCCGTACTTC
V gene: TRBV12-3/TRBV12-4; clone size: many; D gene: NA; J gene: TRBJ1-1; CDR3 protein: CASRYAGLYTEAFF; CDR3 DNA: TGTGCCAGCAGGTATGCCGGGCTTTACACTGAAGCTTTCTTT
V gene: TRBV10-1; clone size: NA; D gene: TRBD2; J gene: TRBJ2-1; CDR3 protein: CARKRGVPGRTSGRNEQFF; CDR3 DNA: TGCGCCAGAAAGAGGGGAGTCCCCGGTCGGACTAGCGGGCGAAATGAGCAGTTCTTC
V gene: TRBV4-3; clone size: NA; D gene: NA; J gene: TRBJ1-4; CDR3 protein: CASSQGLLVGEKLFF; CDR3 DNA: TGCGCCAGCAGCCAGGGACTCCTTGTTGGCGAAAAACTGTTTTTT
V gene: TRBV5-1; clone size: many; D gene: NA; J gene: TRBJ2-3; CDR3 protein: CASSLVHRSGSTDTQYF; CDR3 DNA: TGCGCCAGCAGCTTGGTCCACCGTAGCGGTAGCACAGATACGCAGTATTTT
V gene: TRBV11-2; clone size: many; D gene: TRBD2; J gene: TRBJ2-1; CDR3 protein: CASSLGTGLGNYNEQFF; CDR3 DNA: TGTGCCAGCAGCTTAGGGACGGGACTAGGGAATTACAATGAGCAGTTCTTC
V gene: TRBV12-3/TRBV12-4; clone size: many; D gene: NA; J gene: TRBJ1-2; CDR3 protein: CASSPQGNYGYTF; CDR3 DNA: TGTGCCAGCAGCCCTCAGGGAAACTATGGCTACACCTTC
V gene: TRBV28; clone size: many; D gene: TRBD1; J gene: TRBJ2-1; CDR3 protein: CASRTRQGRNEQFF; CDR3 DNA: TGTGCCAGCCGCACAAGACAGGGAAGAAATGAGCAGTTCTTC
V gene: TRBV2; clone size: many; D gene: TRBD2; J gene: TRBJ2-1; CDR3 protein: CASGGLAGPNEQFF; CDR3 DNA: TGTGCCAGCGGGGGACTAGCGGGACCGAATGAGCAGTTCTTC
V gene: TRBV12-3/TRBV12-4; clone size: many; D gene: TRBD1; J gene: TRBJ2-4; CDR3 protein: CASSPRQGAAKNIQYF; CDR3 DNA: TGTGCCAGCAGCCCTCGACAGGGGGCAGCCAAAAACATTCAGTACTTC
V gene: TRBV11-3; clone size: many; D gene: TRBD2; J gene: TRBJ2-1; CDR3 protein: CASSSRLATYNEQFF; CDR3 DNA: TGTGCCAGCAGCTCACGACTAGCGACCTACAATGAGCAGTTCTTC
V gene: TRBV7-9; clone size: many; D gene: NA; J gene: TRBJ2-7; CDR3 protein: CASSFQSDLYEQYF; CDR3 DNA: TGTGCCAGCAGCTTCCAGTCCGACCTCTACGAGCAGTACTTC
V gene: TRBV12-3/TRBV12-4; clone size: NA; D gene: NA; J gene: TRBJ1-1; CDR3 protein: CAGRGTSGVAFF; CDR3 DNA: TGTGCCGGACGGGGCACTTCGGGGGTTGCTTTCTTT
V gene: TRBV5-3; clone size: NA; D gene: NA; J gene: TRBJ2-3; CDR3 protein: CARARGRGAGTDTQYF; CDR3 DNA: TGTGCCAGGGCCCGTGGCCGGGGGGCGGGCACAGATACGCAGTATTTT
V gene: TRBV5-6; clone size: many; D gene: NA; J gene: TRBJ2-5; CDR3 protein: CASSLFEGKETQYF; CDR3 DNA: TGTGCCAGCAGCTTGTTTGAGGGTAAAGAGACCCAGTACTTC
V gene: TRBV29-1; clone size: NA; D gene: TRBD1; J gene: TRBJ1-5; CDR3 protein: CSVRGTGGDESQHF; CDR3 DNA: TGCAGCGTACGAGGGACAGGGGGTGACGAGTCCCAGCATTTT
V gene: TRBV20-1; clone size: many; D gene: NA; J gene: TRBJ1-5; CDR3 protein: CSANRAYSNQPQHF; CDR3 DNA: TGCAGTGCGAACAGAGCGTATAGCAATCAGCCCCAGCATTTT
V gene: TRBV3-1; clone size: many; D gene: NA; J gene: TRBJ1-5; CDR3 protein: CASSPTQGHNQPQHF; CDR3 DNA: TGTGCCAGCAGCCCTACCCAGGGTCACAATCAGCCCCAGCATTTT
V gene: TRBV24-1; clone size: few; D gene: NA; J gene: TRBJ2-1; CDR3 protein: CATSVSSYNEQFF; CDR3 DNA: TGTGCCACCAGTGTCTCATCCTACAATGAGCAGTTCTTC
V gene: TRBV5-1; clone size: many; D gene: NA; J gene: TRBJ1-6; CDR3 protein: CASSPGDSYNSPLHF; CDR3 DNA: TGCGCCAGCAGCCCCGGGGATTCCTATAATTCACCCCTCCACTTT
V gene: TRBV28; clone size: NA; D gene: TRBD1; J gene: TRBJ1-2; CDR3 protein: CASTGQGVSGYGYTF; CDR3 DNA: TGTGCCAGCACCGGACAGGGGGTATCAGGCTATGGCTACACCTTC
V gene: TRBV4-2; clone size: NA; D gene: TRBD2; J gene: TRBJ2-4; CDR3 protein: CASSQDKWGRGIQYF; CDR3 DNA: TGTGCCAGCAGCCAAGATAAGTGGGGGAGGGGCATTCAGTACTTC
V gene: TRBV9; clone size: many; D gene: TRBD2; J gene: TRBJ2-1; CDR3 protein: CASSVRVAGLVSYNEQFF; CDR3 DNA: TGTGCCAGCAGCGTTAGGGTAGCGGGGTTAGTCTCCTACAATGAGCAGTTCTTC
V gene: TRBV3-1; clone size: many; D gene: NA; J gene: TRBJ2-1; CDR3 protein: CASSQDGLAPYNEQFF; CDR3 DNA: TGTGCCAGCAGCCAAGACGGTCTAGCGCCTTACAATGAGCAGTTCTTC
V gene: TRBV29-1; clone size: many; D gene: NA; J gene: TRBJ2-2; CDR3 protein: CSVAQGAGELFF; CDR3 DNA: TGCAGCGTTGCACAGGGTGCCGGGGAGCTGTTTTTT
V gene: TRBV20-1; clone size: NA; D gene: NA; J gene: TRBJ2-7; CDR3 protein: CSARDGVRGDEQYF; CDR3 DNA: TGCAGTGCTAGAGATGGGGTCAGGGGGGACGAGCAGTACTTC
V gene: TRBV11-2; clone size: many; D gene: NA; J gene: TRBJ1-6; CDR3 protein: CASSLADFSPLHF; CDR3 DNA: TGTGCCAGCAGCTTAGCAGATTTTTCACCCCTCCACTTT
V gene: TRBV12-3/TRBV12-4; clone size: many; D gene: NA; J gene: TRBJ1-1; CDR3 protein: CASCDGVMNTEAFF; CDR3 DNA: TGTGCCAGCTGTGACGGGGTCATGAACACTGAAGCTTTCTTT
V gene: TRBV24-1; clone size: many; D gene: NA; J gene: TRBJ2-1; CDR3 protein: CATSDFYPSSYNEQFF; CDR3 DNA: TGTGCCACCAGTGATTTTTACCCATCCTCCTACAATGAGCAGTTCTTC
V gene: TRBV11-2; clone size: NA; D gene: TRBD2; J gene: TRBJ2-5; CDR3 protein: CASSFHVRRSGLAWETQYF; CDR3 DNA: TGTGCCAGCAGTTTCCACGTTAGGCGCTCGGGACTAGCTTGGGAGACCCAGTACTTC
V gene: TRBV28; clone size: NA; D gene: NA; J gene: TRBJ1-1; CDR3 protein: CASRGGGHGGTEAFF; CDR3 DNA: TGTGCCAGCAGGGGGGGAGGACACGGGGGCACTGAAGCTTTCTTT
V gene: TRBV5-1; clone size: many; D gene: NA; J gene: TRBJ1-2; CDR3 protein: CASSLTGGRVNYGYTF; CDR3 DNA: TGCGCCAGCAGCTTAACTGGTGGGAGGGTGAACTATGGCTACACCTTC
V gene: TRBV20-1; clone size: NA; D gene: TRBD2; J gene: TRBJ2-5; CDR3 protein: CSAKRGGIQETQYF; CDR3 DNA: TGCAGTGCTAAGCGGGGGGGCATCCAAGAGACCCAGTACTTC
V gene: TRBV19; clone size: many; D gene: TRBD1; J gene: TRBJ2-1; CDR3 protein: CASRRTGRNEQFF; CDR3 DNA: TGTGCCAGTAGAAGGACAGGGAGGAATGAGCAGTTCTTC
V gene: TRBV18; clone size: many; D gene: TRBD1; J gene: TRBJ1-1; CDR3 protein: CASSPPAGGTEAFF; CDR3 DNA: TGTGCCAGCTCACCACCGGCAGGGGGAACTGAAGCTTTCTTT
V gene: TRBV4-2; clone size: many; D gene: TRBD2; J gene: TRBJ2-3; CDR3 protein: CASSQLAGGRVTDTQYF; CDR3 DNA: TGTGCCAGCAGCCAACTAGCGGGAGGGAGGGTCACAGATACGCAGTATTTT
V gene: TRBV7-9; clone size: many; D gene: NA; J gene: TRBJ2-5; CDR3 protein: CASRSTGDFHKETQYF; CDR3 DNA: TGTGCCAGCAGATCAACCGGGGACTTCCACAAAGAGACCCAGTACTTC
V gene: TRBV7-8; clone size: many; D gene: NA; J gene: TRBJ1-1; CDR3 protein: CASSFGLGNTEAFF; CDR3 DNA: TGTGCCAGCAGCTTTGGTCTAGGCAACACTGAAGCTTTCTTT
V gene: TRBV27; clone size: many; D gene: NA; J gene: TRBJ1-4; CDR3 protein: CASSPSRNEKLFF; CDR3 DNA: TGTGCCAGCAGTCCGAGCCGGAATGAAAAACTGTTTTTT
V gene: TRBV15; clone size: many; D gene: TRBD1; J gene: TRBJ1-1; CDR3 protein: CATSGEGARDTEAFF; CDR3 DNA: TGTGCCACCAGCGGGGAGGGGGCGAGAGACACTGAAGCTTTCTTT